The source of this TCR beta chain is a study of cytomegalovirus exposure and HLA in healthy donors. Looking at the study overall: The roughly 130 validation repertoires used the same platform as the 650 to 750 first-cohort repertoires, a later analysis reported.

This clone showed up just a few times. Sequencing was performed with immunoSEQ multiplex PCR; in TCRdb, only in-frame clones are kept and a portion is missing. Found here are approximately 65,000 clones, around 93% of them singletons; the top ten hold roughly 1%. Germline CDR1 and CDR2: LNHDA and SQIVND (reference sequence). The V end was cut by 7 bases, the J end by 3 bases, with 24 bases between. CDR3 size: 17 residues. Sequenced material: PBMCs. The J gene is TRBJ1-2, the V gene TRBV19; D unclear. This TCR derives from a woman aged 18-29 years in good health and CMV-seronegative. For the CDR3, the DNA is TGTGCCAGTACCCCCGGCAGGTTCAATTCCCCAGACTATGGCTACACCTTC. Its translation: CASTPGRFNSPDYGYTF.